Included here is one T cell receptor beta chain sequence, with context. The CDR3 contains 15 residues. V lost 0 bases to trimming and J lost 2 bases, with 10 bases between them. Germline CDR1 and CDR2: MGHRA and YSYEKL. PCR primers comprised 60 Vbeta and 13 Jbeta primers. Method: immunoSEQ multiplex PCR; TCRdb's copy keeps in-frame clones and lacks some. The data hold under 200,000 clones, with 60% to 85% observed a single time. The data belong to a study of cytomegalovirus exposure and HLA in healthy donors. The TCR was taken from a woman in her twenties or thirties in good health and CMV-seronegative. The source material was PBMCs. The gene calls are TRBV4-1 and TRBJ2-5, with D tentatively TRBD2 (6 bases). CDR3 in amino acids: CASSQEGLLQETQYF. CDR3 bases: TGCGCCAGCAGCCAAGAGGGACTTCTTCAAGAGACCCAGTACTTC.